The 8 T cell receptor beta chains below come from one sample, sequenced in a study of CD8+ T cells in alopecia areata. cDNA prepared by RNA extraction and subsequent reverse transcription served as the template for sequencing. The method was immunoSEQ multiplex PCR; TCRdb's version includes in-frame clones alone and lacks a portion of them. The repertoire holds 150,000 to 200,000 clones, with 65% to 75% as singletons. The input for sequencing was CD8+ T cells sorted from blood, taken at week 0. The receptor source for this set is a human donor with alopecia areata.

The chain joins TRBV2 to TRBJ1-5, with D possibly being TRBD1 (5 bases). The CDR3 is made up of 15 amino acids. Trimming removed 2 bases at V and 4 bases at J, with 12 bases between. Germline values: CDR1 SNHLY, CDR2 FYNNEI. The CDR3 loop is CASSEIGGPNQPQHF. The CDR3 DNA reads TGTGCCAGCAGTGAAATTGGGGGACCGAATCAGCCCCAGCATTTT.

V and J are TRBV4-1 and TRBJ1-5, with a weak D call TRBD1 (5 bases). V dropped 1 base and J dropped 11 bases, with 15 bases sitting between them. This CDR3 is 14 amino acids long. The germline V gene has CDR1 MGHRA and CDR2 YSYEKL. CDR3 coding DNA: TGCGCCAGCAGCCAAGGGACACCTGAAGGGGCCCAGCATTTT. It encodes CASSQGTPEGAQHF.

This clone was seen only a few times. The CDR3 region is CASSLESGLAGASTDTQYF. The CDR3 bases are TGCGCCAGCAGCTTGGAGTCGGGACTAGCGGGGGCAAGCACAGATACGCAGTATTTT. The rearrangement uses TRBV5-1 and TRBJ2-3; TRBD2 matches at 14 bases. The CDR3 consists of 19 residues. CDR1 and CDR2 (germline): SGHRS, YFSETQ. J gave up 0 bases and V 0 bases, and 6 bases lay outside the gene matches.

The V and J genes are TRBV28 and TRBJ2-5, with TRBD1 as a possible D gene (5 bases). V lost 6 bases and J 7 bases, leaving 21 bases between the germline ends. CDR1 is MDHEN and CDR2 is SYDVKM in the germline V gene. The CDR3 length is 15 residues. This chain's CDR3 is CASSSYVVGLGTQYF. Written as DNA, the CDR3 is TGTGCCAGCAGCTCCTACGTCGTGGGGCTTGGGACCCAGTACTTC.

This chain joins TRBV27 and TRBJ2-1; 8 nucleotides agree with TRBD2. Germline assignment: CDR1 MNHEY and CDR2 SMNVEV (reference sequence). V was clipped by 4 bases and J by 3 bases; unmatched bases: 5. There are 15 residues in the CDR3. CDR3 nucleotides: TGTGCCAGCAGTTGGGCGGGGGGAGGCTACAATGAGCAGTTCTTC. This gives the protein CASSWAGGGYNEQFF.

The V gene is TRBV11-2, the J gene TRBJ2-1; 7 positions match TRBD2. Germline CDR1 and CDR2: SGHAT and FQNNGV. V gave up 8 bases and J gave up 8 bases; unmatched junction bases: 0. The CDR3 consists of 10 residues. The CDR3: CASGRDEQFF. In DNA form, the CDR3 reads TGTGCCAGCGGGAGGGATGAGCAGTTCTTC.

The rearrangement uses TRBV30 and TRBJ2-7; D unclear. Trimming left V 2 bases short and J 2 bases short, with 13 bases between. Germline CDR1 reads GTSNPN; CDR2 reads SVGIG (reference sequence). The CDR3 contains 14 residues. CDR3 nucleotides: TGTGCCTGGAGTCCAAGCCTAGGAGCCTACGAGCAGTACTTC. Protein: CAWSPSLGAYEQYF.

This sequence joins TRBV30 and TRBJ1-2; tentatively, D is TRBD1 (5 bases). V dropped 0 bases and J dropped 8 bases, with 13 bases sitting between them. CDR1 GTSNPN and CDR2 SVGIG come from the germline V gene (reference sequence). CDR3 length equals 13 residues. Written as DNA, the CDR3 is TGTGCCTGGAGTGTTTTGCAGGGATTCGGCTACACCTTC. This encodes CAWSVLQGFGYTF.